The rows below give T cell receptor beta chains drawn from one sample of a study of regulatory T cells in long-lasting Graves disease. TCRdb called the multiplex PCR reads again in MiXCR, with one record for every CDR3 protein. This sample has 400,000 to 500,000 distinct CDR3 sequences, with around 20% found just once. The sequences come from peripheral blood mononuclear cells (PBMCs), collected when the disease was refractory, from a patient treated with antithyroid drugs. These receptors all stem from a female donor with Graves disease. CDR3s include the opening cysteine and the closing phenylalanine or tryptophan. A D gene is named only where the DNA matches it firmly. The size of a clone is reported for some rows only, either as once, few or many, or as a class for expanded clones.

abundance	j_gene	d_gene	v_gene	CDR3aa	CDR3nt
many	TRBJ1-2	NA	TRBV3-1	CASSPDGVYGYTF	TGTGCCAGCAGCCCGGACGGTGTCTATGGCTACACCTTC
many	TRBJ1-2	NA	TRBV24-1	CATSPGTIYGYTF	TGTGCCACCAGCCCCGGGACTATCTATGGCTACACCTTC
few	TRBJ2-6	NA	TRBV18	CASSPEGGASGANVLTF	TGTGCCAGCTCACCCGAGGGGGGCGCATCTGGGGCCAACGTCCTGACTTTC
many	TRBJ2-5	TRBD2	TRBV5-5	CASSLAGLEQETQYF	TGTGCCAGCAGCTTGGCCGGACTAGAGCAAGAGACCCAGTACTTC
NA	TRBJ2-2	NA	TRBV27	CASNSPGELFF	TGTGCCAGCAATTCTCCCGGGGAGCTGTTTTTT
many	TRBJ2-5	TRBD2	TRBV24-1	CATSGTSGRNGETQYF	TGTGCCACCAGTGGGACTAGCGGGAGGAACGGAGAGACCCAGTACTTC
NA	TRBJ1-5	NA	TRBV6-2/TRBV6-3	CASSYGAGNGNQPQHF	TGTGCCAGCAGTTACGGGGCGGGGAACGGGAATCAGCCCCAGCATTTT
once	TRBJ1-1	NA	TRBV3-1	CASSQDHIRSEAFF	TGTGCCAGCAGCCAAGATCATATACGGTCTGAAGCTTTCTTT
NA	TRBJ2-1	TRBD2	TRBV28	CASSSGTSGKNEQFF	TGTGCCAGCAGTTCCGGGACTAGCGGGAAGAATGAGCAGTTCTTC
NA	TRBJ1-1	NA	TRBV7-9	CAGDRVTTEAFF	TGTGCCGGCGACCGGGTTACCACTGAAGCTTTCTTT
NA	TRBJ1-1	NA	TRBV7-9	CASSLGRDLLMNTEAFF	TGTGCCAGCAGCTTAGGAAGGGATTTATTAATGAACACTGAAGCTTTCTTT
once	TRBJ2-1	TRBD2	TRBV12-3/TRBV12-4	CATRGGGDEQFF	TGTGCCACACGGGGGGGGGGCGATGAGCAGTTCTTC
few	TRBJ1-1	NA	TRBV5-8	CASSLQQRGAFF	TGTGCCAGCAGCCTGCAACAAAGGGGAGCTTTCTTT
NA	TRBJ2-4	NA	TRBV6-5	CASSYSLGTDRNIQYF	TGTGCCAGCAGTTACTCGCTCGGGACTGATCGAAACATTCAGTACTTC
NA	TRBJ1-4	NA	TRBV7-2	CASSSGARLVYKKLFF	TGTGCCAGCAGCTCCGGGGCCCGGTTGGTGTATAAAAAACTGTTTTTT
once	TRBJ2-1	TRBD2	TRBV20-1	CSAIAGGRYNEQFF	TGCAGTGCTATAGCGGGAGGGCGTTACAATGAGCAGTTCTTC
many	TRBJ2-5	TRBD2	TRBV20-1	CSATLAGPGETQYF	TGCAGTGCTACCCTAGCGGGGCCCGGAGAGACCCAGTACTTC
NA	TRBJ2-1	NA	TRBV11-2	CASSLVLVSEQFF	TGTGCCAGCAGCTTGGTACTAGTAAGTGAGCAGTTCTTC
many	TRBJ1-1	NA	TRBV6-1	CASSEAVTEAFF	TGTGCCAGCAGTGAGGCAGTCACTGAAGCTTTCTTT
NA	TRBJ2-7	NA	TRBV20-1	CSATGTQNYEQYF	TGCAGTGCCACCGGGACGCAGAACTACGAGCAGTACTTC
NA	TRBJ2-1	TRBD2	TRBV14	CASSRSLGLAGDHSYNEQFF	TGTGCCAGCAGCCGTAGCCTCGGACTAGCGGGAGACCACTCCTACAATGAGCAGTTCTTC
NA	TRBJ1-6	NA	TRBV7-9	CASSLDADYNSPLHF	TGTGCCAGCAGCTTAGACGCAGATTATAATTCACCCCTCCACTTT
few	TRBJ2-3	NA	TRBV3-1	CASSQPLTDTQYF	TGTGCCAGCAGCCAACCTTTAACAGATACGCAGTATTTT
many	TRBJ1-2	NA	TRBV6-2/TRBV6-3	CASSLDTYGYTF	TGTGCCAGCAGTCTGGACACCTATGGCTACACCTTC
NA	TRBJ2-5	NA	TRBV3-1	CASSHRGQGTQYF	TGTGCCAGCAGCCACAGGGGACAAGGGACCCAGTACTTC
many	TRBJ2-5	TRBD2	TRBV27	CAGRDSGRGETQYF	TGTGCCGGTCGAGATAGCGGGAGAGGGGAGACCCAGTACTTC
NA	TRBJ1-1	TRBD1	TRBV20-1	CSAPTRQGGPPEAFF	TGCAGTGCTCCGACCCGACAGGGAGGCCCCCCTGAAGCTTTCTTT
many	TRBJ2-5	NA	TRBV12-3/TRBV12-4	CASSLLEETQYF	TGTGCCAGCAGTTTGTTGGAAGAGACCCAGTACTTC
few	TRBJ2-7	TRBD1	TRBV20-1	CSASGTGYHEQYF	TGCAGTGCTAGTGGGACAGGGTACCACGAGCAGTACTTC
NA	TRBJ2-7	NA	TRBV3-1	CASSQVGGRIYEQYF	TGTGCCAGCAGCCAAGTGGGAGGCCGGATCTACGAGCAGTACTTC
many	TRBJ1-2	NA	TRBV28	CASSFGDRSLSWRGGMDGYTF	TGTGCCAGCAGTTTTGGAGATCGGTCCCTGTCTTGGAGGGGCGGAATGGATGGCTACACCTTC
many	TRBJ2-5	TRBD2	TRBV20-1	CSARDGLAGEETQYF	TGCAGTGCTAGAGATGGGCTAGCGGGAGAAGAGACCCAGTACTTC
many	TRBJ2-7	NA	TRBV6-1	CASKGTPGSYEQYF	TGTGCCAGCAAGGGGACACCGGGCTCCTACGAGCAGTACTTC
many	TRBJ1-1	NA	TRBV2	CASSGGRYTEAFF	TGTGCCAGCAGTGGGGGCCGTTACACTGAAGCTTTCTTT
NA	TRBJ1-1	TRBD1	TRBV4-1	CASSQEGWDSGMNTEAFF	TGCGCCAGCAGCCAAGAGGGATGGGACAGCGGCATGAACACTGAAGCTTTCTTT
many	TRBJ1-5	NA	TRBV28	CASNLGGEPTQHF	TGTGCCAGCAACCTAGGCGGAGAACCAACCCAGCATTTT
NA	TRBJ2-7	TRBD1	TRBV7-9	CASSPSDRGVLYEQYF	TGTGCCAGCAGCCCTTCGGACAGGGGGGTCCTTTACGAGCAGTACTTC
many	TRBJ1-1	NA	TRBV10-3	CAISDPTMNTEAFF	TGTGCCATCAGTGACCCCACGATGAACACTGAAGCTTTCTTT
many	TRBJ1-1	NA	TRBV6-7	CASSYDRQHRCTEAFF	TGTGCCAGCAGTTACGACCGGCAGCACCGGTGCACTGAAGCTTTCTTT
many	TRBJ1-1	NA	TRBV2	CASSARQYAEAFF	TGTGCCAGCAGTGCTAGACAGTACGCTGAAGCTTTCTTT
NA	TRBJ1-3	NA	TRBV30	CAWMPGRINTRNTIYF	TGTGCCTGGATGCCCGGACGGATCAATACCCGAAACACCATATATTTT
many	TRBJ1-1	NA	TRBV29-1	CSVGAGQMNTEAFF	TGCAGCGTTGGGGCAGGGCAAATGAACACTGAAGCTTTCTTT
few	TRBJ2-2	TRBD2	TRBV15	CATSRESVREWDTGELFF	TGTGCCACCAGCAGAGAGTCAGTGCGGGAGTGGGACACCGGGGAGCTGTTTTTT
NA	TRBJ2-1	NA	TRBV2	CASSARSSYNEQFF	TGTGCCAGCAGTGCCCGCAGCTCCTACAATGAGCAGTTCTTC
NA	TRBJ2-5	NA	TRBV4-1	CASSQDFEETQYF	TGCGCCAGCAGCCAAGACTTTGAAGAGACCCAGTACTTC
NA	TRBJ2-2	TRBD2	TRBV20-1	CSAKNPGLAGEVTGELFF	TGCAGTGCTAAAAATCCGGGACTAGCGGGAGAGGTCACCGGGGAGCTGTTTTTT
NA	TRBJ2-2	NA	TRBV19	CASSMEAGETGELFF	TGTGCCAGTAGTATGGAGGCAGGCGAGACCGGGGAGCTGTTTTTT
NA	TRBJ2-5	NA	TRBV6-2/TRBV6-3	CASSYLGVGKETQYF	TGTGCCAGCAGTTACCTTGGGGTAGGAAAAGAGACCCAGTACTTC
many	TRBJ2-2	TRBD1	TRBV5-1	CASSPSGDRVGGELFF	TGCGCCAGCAGCCCCTCCGGGGACAGGGTTGGCGGGGAGCTGTTTTTT
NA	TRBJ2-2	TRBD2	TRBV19	CASSPTSGSAGELFF	TGTGCCAGTAGCCCGACTAGCGGGAGTGCCGGGGAGCTGTTTTTT
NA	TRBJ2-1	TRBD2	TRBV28	CASSAPGLGKDEQFF	TGTGCCAGCAGTGCGCCCGGACTAGGCAAGGATGAGCAGTTCTTC
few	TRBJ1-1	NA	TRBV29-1	CSARASNMNTEAFF	TGCAGCGCCCGGGCCTCTAACATGAACACTGAAGCTTTCTTT
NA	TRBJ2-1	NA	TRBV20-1	CSARMSTYSYNEQFF	TGCAGTGCTAGGATGTCGACTTACTCCTACAATGAGCAGTTCTTC
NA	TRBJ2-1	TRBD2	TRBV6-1	CASSEETNAGVREQFF	TGCGCCAGCAGTGAGGAGACTAACGCGGGGGTTCGTGAGCAGTTCTTC
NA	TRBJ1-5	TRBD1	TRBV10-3	CAISEPDFGEDRRANQPQHF	TGTGCCATCAGTGAGCCGGACTTTGGTGAGGACAGGAGGGCCAATCAGCCCCAGCATTTT